This is a list of T cell receptor beta chains from one sample in a study of tumor-infiltrating lymphocytes in primary liver carcinoma. Using its own MiXCR run on the multiplex PCR reads, TCRdb lists one record per CDR3 protein. Of 100,000 to 150,000 distinct CDR3 sequences listed, 55% to 75% are singletons. Sequenced input: liver tumor tissue from sampling region 3. The receptors derive from a woman aged 60-70 years with primary liver carcinoma and hepatitis B virus infection. Each CDR3 is given with its conserved first and last residue. Fields, in order: V gene, J gene, clone size, D gene, CDR3 protein, CDR3 DNA. A D gene is named only where the DNA matches it firmly. Size values are once, few and many counts, or a class for expanded clones, and some rows have none.

v_gene: TRBV11-2
j_gene: TRBJ2-7
abundance: -
d_gene: TRBD2
CDR3aa: CANTTPGREARGKQYF
CDR3nt: TGTGCCAACACGACTCCTGGGCGGGAGGCAAGGGGGAAGCAATACTTC

v_gene: TRBV18
j_gene: TRBJ2-2
abundance: -
d_gene: TRBD1
CDR3aa: CASSPKGQYTGELFF
CDR3nt: TGTGCCAGCTCACCGAAGGGACAGTACACCGGGGAGCTGTTTTTT

v_gene: TRBV5-1
j_gene: TRBJ1-1
abundance: -
d_gene: TRBD1
CDR3aa: CASTIQGLNIEAFF
CDR3nt: TGCGCCAGCACCATACAGGGGTTAAACATTGAAGCTTTCTTT

v_gene: TRBV12-5
j_gene: TRBJ2-5
abundance: -
d_gene: -
CDR3aa: CASGTSDNPGKTQYF
CDR3nt: TGTGCTAGTGGTACCTCGGACAACCCGGGGAAGACCCAGTACTTC

v_gene: TRBV12-5
j_gene: TRBJ2-1
abundance: many
d_gene: TRBD2
CDR3aa: CASGLVLAGGRGNEQFF
CDR3nt: TGTGCTAGTGGTTTGGTACTAGCGGGAGGGCGGGGAAATGAGCAGTTCTTC

v_gene: TRBV12-3/TRBV12-4
j_gene: TRBJ1-5
abundance: -
d_gene: -
CDR3aa: CAGAQDPSNQPQHF
CDR3nt: TGTGCCGGGGCACAGGACCCTAGCAATCAGCCTCAGCATTTT

v_gene: TRBV7-3
j_gene: TRBJ2-1
abundance: once
d_gene: TRBD2
CDR3aa: CASSPSSGGHNEQFF
CDR3nt: TGTGCCAGCAGCCCCAGCAGCGGGGGACACAATGAGCAGTTCTTC

v_gene: TRBV29-1
j_gene: TRBJ2-1
abundance: -
d_gene: -
CDR3aa: CSVGGYRIYEEQFF
CDR3nt: TGCAGCGTTGGTGGATATCGAATCTACGAAGAACAGTTCTTC

v_gene: TRBV29-1
j_gene: TRBJ2-2
abundance: -
d_gene: -
CDR3aa: CSVGWGPGELFF
CDR3nt: TGCAGCGTTGGATGGGGGCCCGGGGAGCTGTTTTTT

v_gene: TRBV6-6
j_gene: TRBJ1-5
abundance: once
d_gene: TRBD1
CDR3aa: CAGSYPDRGDQPQHF
CDR3nt: TGTGCCGGCAGTTACCCAGACAGGGGGGACCAGCCCCAGCACTTT

v_gene: TRBV29-1
j_gene: TRBJ2-1
abundance: -
d_gene: -
CDR3aa: CSVKSGQNFENEQFF
CDR3nt: TGCAGCGTTAAATCTGGGCAGAACTTTGAGAATGAGCAGTTCTTC

v_gene: TRBV20-1
j_gene: TRBJ2-3
abundance: -
d_gene: TRBD2
CDR3aa: CSARDRAGGMIAQYF
CDR3nt: TGCAGTGCTAGAGATCGTGCGGGAGGGATGATCGCGCAGTATTTC

v_gene: TRBV4-1
j_gene: TRBJ2-5
abundance: -
d_gene: TRBD2
CDR3aa: CASSSSGGPASGQETQYF
CDR3nt: TGCGCCAGCAGCTCTTCAGGAGGCCCCGCTAGCGGCCAAGAGACCCAGTACTTC

v_gene: TRBV29-1
j_gene: TRBJ2-2
abundance: -
d_gene: TRBD2
CDR3aa: CIAWGGRNTRELFF
CDR3nt: TGCATCGCCTGGGGCGGGAGAAACACCAGGGAGCTGTTTTTT

v_gene: TRBV6-1
j_gene: TRBJ1-1
abundance: -
d_gene: -
CDR3aa: CASRTGTRLGTEAFF
CDR3nt: TGTGCAAGCAGGACCGGGACACGGTTGGGCACTGAAGCTTTCTTT

v_gene: TRBV5-1
j_gene: TRBJ1-1
abundance: -
d_gene: -
CDR3aa: CTSSSDRVNTEAFF
CDR3nt: TGCACCAGCAGCTCTGACAGAGTGAACACTGAAGCTTTCTTT